These T cell receptor beta chains were read from a single sample in a study of shared clonotypes between healthy human individuals. The protocol was immunoSEQ multiplex PCR, while the TCRdb copy is restricted to in-frame clones and leaves out a portion. Here the sample spans hundreds of thousands of clones, more than 60% being singletons. Sequences were obtained from memory CD4+ T cells sorted from blood. These receptors came from a man in his thirties or forties in good health. The CDR3 runs from the conserved cysteine through the conserved F or W. A D gene is named only where the DNA matches it firmly. Size tells how often a clone was seen (once, few, many) or the class of an expanded clone, and some rows leave it out.

>once|.|TRBJ2-3|TRBV6-4
CATEVARTDTQYF
TGTGCCACCGAGGTTGCACGCACAGATACGCAGTATTTT
>.|.|TRBJ2-2|TRBV23-1
CASSHNVELFF
TGCGCCAGCAGTCATAATGTCGAGCTGTTTTTT
>.|TRBD1|TRBJ2-7|TRBV5-8
CASSRTGLHEQYF
TGTGCCAGCAGCAGGACAGGTTTGCACGAGCAGTACTTC
>.|.|TRBJ1-5|TRBV7-8
CASSLSRDLQPQHF
TGTGCCAGCAGTCTCAGCAGGGATTTACAGCCCCAGCATTTT
>.|TRBD1|TRBJ2-7|TRBV28
CASFSGQGLDEQYF
TGTGCCAGCTTCTCAGGACAGGGCTTAGACGAGCAGTACTTC
>.|.|TRBJ1-5|TRBV7-9
CASSYSNQPQHF
TGTGCCAGCAGCTATAGCAATCAGCCCCAGCATTTT
>.|.|TRBJ2-3|TRBV9
CASSPGPDTQYF
TGTGCCAGCAGCCCTGGACCGGATACGCAGTATTTT
>.|TRBD2|TRBJ2-3|TRBV10-3
CAITGQRREGRSTDTQYF
TGTGCCATCACCGGTCAAAGGCGGGAGGGCCGGTCGACAGATACGCAGTATTTT
>.|.|TRBJ2-7|TRBV29-1
CSVVIRYEQYF
TGCAGCGTTGTAATTCGCTACGAGCAGTACTTC
>.|.|TRBJ1-2|TRBV6-6
CASRTVSGFDGYTF
TGTGCCAGCAGGACAGTGTCTGGGTTCGATGGCTACACCTTC
>.|.|TRBJ2-7|TRBV5-4
CASSAGTATGGLYEQYF
TGTGCCAGCAGCGCTGGGACAGCGACCGGGGGCCTCTACGAGCAGTACTTC
>.|.|TRBJ1-5|TRBV10-1
CAKSDRTDQPQHF
TGCGCCAAATCCGACAGGACCGATCAGCCCCAGCATTTT
>.|.|TRBJ2-1|TRBV5-1
CASSLSPGTRYNEQFF
TGCGCCAGCAGCTTGTCGCCGGGGACACGATACAATGAGCAGTTCTTC
>.|.|TRBJ2-3|TRBV10-3
CAISDNGSTDTQYF
TGTGCCATCAGTGATAATGGTAGCACAGATACGCAGTATTTT
>once|TRBD2|TRBJ2-7|TRBV10-3
CAISEGPTSGRFDEQYF
TGTGCCATCAGTGAGGGCCCCACTAGCGGGAGATTCGACGAGCAGTACTTC
>.|.|TRBJ1-1|TRBV7-2
CASSLDNQYTEAFF
TGTGCCAGCAGCTTAGACAATCAATACACTGAAGCTTTCTTT
>.|TRBD1|TRBJ1-2|TRBV6-6
CASSQGQARGGYTF
TGTGCCAGCAGTCAGGGACAGGCAAGAGGTGGCTACACCTTC
>.|.|TRBJ1-1|TRBV5-1
CASSLGSLNTEAFF
TGCGCCAGCAGTCTTGGGTCCCTGAACACTGAAGCTTTCTTT
>.|.|TRBJ2-1|TRBV5-8
CASISDGSEQFF
TGTGCCAGCATCTCGGACGGTAGCGAGCAGTTCTTC
>.|.|TRBJ1-3|TRBV20-1
CSAKHRNTIYF
TGCAGTGCCAAACACCGAAACACCATATATTTT
>few|.|TRBJ2-3|TRBV14
CASSQNRDTQYF
TGTGCCAGCAGCCAAAACCGTGATACGCAGTATTTT
>.|TRBD1|TRBJ1-1|TRBV29-1
CSAQGRDRVNTEAFF
TGCAGCGCGCAGGGCCGGGACAGGGTGAACACTGAAGCTTTCTTT
>.|TRBD2|TRBJ2-1|TRBV11-2
CASSLDRGVGEQFF
TGTGCCAGCAGCTTAGATCGGGGGGTTGGTGAGCAGTTCTTC
>.|TRBD1|TRBJ1-1|TRBV4-1
CASGRPGQGNTEAFF
TGCGCCAGCGGCCGGCCGGGACAGGGGAACACTGAAGCTTTCTTT
>.|.|TRBJ2-7|TRBV11-2
CASSHRDEQYF
TGTGCCAGCAGCCACCGGGACGAGCAGTACTTC
>.|.|TRBJ2-5|TRBV30
CAWKRAETQYF
TGTGCCTGGAAGAGGGCGGAGACCCAGTACTTC